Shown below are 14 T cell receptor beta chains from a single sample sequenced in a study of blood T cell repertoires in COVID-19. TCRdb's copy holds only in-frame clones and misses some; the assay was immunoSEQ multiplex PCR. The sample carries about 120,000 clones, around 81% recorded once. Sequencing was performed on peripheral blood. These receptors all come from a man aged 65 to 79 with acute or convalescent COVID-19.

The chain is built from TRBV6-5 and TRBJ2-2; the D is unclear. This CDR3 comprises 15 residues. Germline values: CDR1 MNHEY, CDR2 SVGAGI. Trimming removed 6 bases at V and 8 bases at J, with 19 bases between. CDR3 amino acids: CASSLTSSISGELFF. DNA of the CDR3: TGTGCCAGCAGCCTCACCTCAAGCATTTCGGGGGAGCTGTTTTTT.

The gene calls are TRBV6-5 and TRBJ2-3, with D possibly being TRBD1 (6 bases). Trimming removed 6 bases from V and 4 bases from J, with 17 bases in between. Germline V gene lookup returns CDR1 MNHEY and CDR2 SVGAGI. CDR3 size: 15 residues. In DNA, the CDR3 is TGTGCCAGCAGCCTCATTTGGGGGCAATCAGATACGCAGTATTTT. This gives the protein CASSLIWGQSDTQYF.

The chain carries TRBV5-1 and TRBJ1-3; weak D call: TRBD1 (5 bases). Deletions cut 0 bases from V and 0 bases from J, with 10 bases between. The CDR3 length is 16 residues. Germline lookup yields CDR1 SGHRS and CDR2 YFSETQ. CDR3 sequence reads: CASSLGQTLSGNTIYF. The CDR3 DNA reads TGCGCCAGCAGCTTGGGACAGACTCTCTCTGGAAACACCATATATTTT.

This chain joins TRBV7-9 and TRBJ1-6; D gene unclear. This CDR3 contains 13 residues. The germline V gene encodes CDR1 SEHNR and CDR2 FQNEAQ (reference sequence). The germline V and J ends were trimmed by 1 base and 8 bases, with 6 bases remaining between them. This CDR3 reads CASSLDLYSPLHF. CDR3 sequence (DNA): TGTGCCAGCAGCTTAGACTTATATTCACCCCTCCACTTT.

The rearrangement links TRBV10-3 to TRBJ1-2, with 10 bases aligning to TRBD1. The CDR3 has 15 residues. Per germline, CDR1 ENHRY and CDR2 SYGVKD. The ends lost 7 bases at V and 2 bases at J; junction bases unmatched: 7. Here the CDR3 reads CAIKGTGEGNYGYTF. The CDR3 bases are TGTGCCATCAAGGGGACAGGGGAAGGAAACTATGGCTACACCTTC.

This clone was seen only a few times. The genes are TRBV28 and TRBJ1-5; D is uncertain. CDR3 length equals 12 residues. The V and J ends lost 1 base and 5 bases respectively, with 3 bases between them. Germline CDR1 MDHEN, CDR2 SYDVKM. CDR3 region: CASSLLYQPQHF. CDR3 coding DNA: TGTGCCAGCAGTTTATTATATCAGCCCCAGCATTTT.

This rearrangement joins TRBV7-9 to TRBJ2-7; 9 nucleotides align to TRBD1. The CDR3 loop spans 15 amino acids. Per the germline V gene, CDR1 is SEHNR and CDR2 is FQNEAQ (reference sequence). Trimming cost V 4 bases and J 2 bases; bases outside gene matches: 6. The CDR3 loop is CASSSGQGRPYEQYF. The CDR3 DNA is TGTGCCAGCAGCTCTGGACAGGGGAGGCCCTACGAGCAGTACTTC.

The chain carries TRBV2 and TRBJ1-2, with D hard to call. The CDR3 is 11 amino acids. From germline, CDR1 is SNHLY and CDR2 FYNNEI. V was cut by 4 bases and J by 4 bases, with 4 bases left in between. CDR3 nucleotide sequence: TGTGCCAGCAGTGCAGGCTATGGCTACACCTTC. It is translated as CASSAGYGYTF. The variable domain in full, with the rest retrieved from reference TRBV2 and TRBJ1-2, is EPEVTQTPSHQVTQMGQEVILRCVPISNHLYFYWYRQILGQKVEFLVSFYNNEISEKSEIFDDQFSVERPDGSNFTLKIRSTKLEDSAMYFCASSAGYGYTFGSGTRLTVV.

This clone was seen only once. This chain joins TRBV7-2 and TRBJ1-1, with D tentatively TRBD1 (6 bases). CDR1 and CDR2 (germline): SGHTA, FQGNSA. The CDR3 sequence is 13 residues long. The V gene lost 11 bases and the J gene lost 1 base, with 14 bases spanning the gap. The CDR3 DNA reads TGTGCCGGAGGACAGCAACCGAACACTGAAGCTTTCTTT. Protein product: CAGGQQPNTEAFF.

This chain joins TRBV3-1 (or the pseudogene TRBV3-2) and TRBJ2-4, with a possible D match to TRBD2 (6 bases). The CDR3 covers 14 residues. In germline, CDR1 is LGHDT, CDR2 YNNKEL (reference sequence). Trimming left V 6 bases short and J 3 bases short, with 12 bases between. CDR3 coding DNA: TGTGCCAGCAGGGAGGGTTGGGTCAAAAACATTCAGTACTTC. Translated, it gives CASREGWVKNIQYF.

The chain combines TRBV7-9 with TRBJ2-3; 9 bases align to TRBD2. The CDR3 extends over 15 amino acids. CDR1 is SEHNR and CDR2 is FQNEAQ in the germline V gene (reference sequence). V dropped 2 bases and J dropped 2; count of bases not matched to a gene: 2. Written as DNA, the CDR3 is TGTGCCAGCAGCTTATTAGCGGGGGCCACAGATACGCAGTATTTT. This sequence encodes CASSLLAGATDTQYF. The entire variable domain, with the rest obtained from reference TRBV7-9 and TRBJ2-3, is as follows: DTGVSQNPRHKITKRGQNVTFRCDPISEHNRLYWYRQTLGQGPEFLTYFQNEAQLEKSRLLSDRFSAERPKGSFSTLEIQRTEQGDSAMYLCASSLLAGATDTQYFGPGTRLTVL.

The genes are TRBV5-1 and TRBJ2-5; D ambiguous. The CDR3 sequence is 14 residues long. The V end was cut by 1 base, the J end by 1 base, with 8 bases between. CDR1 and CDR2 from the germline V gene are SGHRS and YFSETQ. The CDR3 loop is CASSLSTVQETQYF. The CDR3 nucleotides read TGCGCCAGCAGCTTGTCAACTGTCCAAGAGACCCAGTACTTC.

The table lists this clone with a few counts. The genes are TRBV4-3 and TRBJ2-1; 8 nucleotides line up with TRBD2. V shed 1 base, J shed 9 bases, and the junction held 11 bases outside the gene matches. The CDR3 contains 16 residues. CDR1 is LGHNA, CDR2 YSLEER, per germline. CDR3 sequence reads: CASSQGTSSFWGEQFF. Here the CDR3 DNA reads TGCGCCAGCAGCCAAGGGACTAGCTCCTTTTGGGGTGAGCAGTTCTTC.

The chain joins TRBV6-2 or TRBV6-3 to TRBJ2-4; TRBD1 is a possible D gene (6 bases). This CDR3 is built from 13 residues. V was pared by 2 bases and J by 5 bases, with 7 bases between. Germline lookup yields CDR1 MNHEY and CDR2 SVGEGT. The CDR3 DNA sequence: TGTGCCAGCAGTTACAACAGGGAAAACATTCAGTACTTC. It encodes CASSYNRENIQYF.